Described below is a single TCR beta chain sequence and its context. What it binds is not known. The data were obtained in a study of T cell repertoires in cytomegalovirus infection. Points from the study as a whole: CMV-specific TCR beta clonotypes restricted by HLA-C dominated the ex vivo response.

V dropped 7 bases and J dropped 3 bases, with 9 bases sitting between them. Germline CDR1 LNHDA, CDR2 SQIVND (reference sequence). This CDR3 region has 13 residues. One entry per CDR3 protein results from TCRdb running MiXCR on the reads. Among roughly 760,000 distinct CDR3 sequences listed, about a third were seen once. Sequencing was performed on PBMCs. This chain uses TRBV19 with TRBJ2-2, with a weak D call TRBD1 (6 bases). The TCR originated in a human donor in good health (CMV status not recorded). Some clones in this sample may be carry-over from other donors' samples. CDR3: CASTGVDTGELFF. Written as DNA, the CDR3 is TGTGCCAGTACAGGGGTGGACACCGGGGAGCTGTTTTTT.